These 15 T cell receptor beta chains share one sample of origin, sequenced in a study of response to subunit inactivated influenza vaccine. TCRdb analysed the RT-PCR reads with MiXCR anew, one entry per CDR3 protein. Of 590,000 or so distinct CDR3 sequences listed, less than 15% are singletons. The sample was PBMCs from blood, taken 14 to 15 days before vaccination. Every receptor here comes from a man aged 45 to 65 who received an inactivated influenza vaccine.

This clonotype was detected only a few times. The chain recombines TRBV9 with TRBJ2-2; D is undetermined. Trimming removed 0 bases from V and 0 bases from J, with 9 bases in between. The V gene's germline CDR1 is SGDLS and CDR2 YYNGEE. There are 16 residues in the CDR3. CDR3 DNA sequence: TGTGCCAGCAGCGTAGAACAAGCCGCGAACACCGGGGAGCTGTTTTTT. It yields the protein CASSVEQAANTGELFF.

The chain carries TRBV10-3 and TRBJ2-3; 10 bases agree with TRBD2. Germline CDR1 is ENHRY and CDR2 is SYGVKD. The CDR3 sequence is 15 residues long. Trimming took 0 bases from V and 8 from J; bases not matched to a gene: 5. CDR3 sequence reads: CAISESSGRRVTQYF. The CDR3 coding sequence is TGTGCCATCAGTGAGTCTAGCGGGAGGAGGGTTACGCAGTATTTT.

This clonotype was seen many times. The chain is built from TRBV27 and TRBJ2-1, with 13 bases fitting TRBD2. The CDR3 contains 14 residues. Trimming at V came to 6 bases and at J to 8 bases, leaving 4 bases not matched to a gene. Germline V gene lookup returns CDR1 MNHEY and CDR2 SMNVEV (reference sequence). In nucleotides, the CDR3 is TGTGCCAGCAGCCTACTAGCGGGAGGGGATGAGCAGTTCTTC. Translation gives CASSLLAGGDEQFF.

This chain uses TRBV3-1 with TRBJ2-5; D gene uncertain. Germline-derived CDR1 and CDR2 are LGHDT and YNNKEL (reference sequence). This CDR3 region has 14 residues. The V gene lost 8 bases and the J gene lost 2 bases, with 15 bases spanning the gap. CDR3 residues: CASLALGRQETQYF. In nucleotides, the CDR3 is TGTGCCAGCCTCGCCCTGGGCCGACAAGAGACCCAGTACTTC.

The sample holds a few counts of this clonotype. The chain couples TRBV5-1 to TRBJ2-5; D is ambiguous. Trimming cost V 4 bases and J 4 bases, with 14 bases left between them. The CDR3 contains 14 residues. Germline CDR1 SGHRS, CDR2 YFSETQ. In DNA form, the CDR3 reads TGCGCCAGCAGCCTACCAATAGGGCCAGAGACCCAGTACTTC. Amino acids: CASSLPIGPETQYF.

In its sample, this clonotype was seen a few times. The rearrangement links TRBV15 to TRBJ2-3; maybe TRBD1 (6 bases). Trimming pared 4 bases from V and 0 bases from J, leaving 17 bases between. The CDR3 has 17 amino acids. The V gene's germline CDR1 is LNHNV and CDR2 YYDKDF (reference sequence). CDR3 amino acids: CATSKPGQRDSTDTQYF. The CDR3 DNA follows: TGTGCCACCAGCAAGCCCGGACAGAGAGATAGCACAGATACGCAGTATTTT. Drawing the rest from reference TRBV15 and TRBJ2-3, the complete variable domain is DAMVIQNPRYQVTQFGKPVTLSCSQTLNHNVMYWYQQKSSQAPKLLFHYYDKDFNNEADTPDNFQSRRPNTSFCFLDIRSPGLGDTAMYLCATSKPGQRDSTDTQYFGPGTRLTVL.

In this sample, this clonotype turned up a few times. The chain combines TRBV15 with TRBJ1-2; 11 bases are a match to TRBD1. V lost 0 bases and J lost 0; bases outside the gene matches: 6. The CDR3 length is 18 residues. Germline V gene data show CDR1 as LNHNV and CDR2 as YYDKDF (reference sequence). The CDR3 region is CATSREIGTGGPNYGYTF. The CDR3 bases are TGTGCCACCAGCAGAGAAATTGGGACAGGGGGTCCTAACTATGGCTACACCTTC.

This clonotype has only a few counts. This chain connects TRBV25-1 to TRBJ1-6; tentative D call: TRBD1 (6 bases). The CDR3 sequence is 12 residues long. Germline values: CDR1 MGHDK, CDR2 SYGVNS. V was cut by 6 bases and J by 14 bases, with 14 bases left in between. The CDR3, as DNA: TGTGCCAGCAGGGGGGCAGGACTGGCCCTCCACTTT. This encodes CASRGAGLALHF.

The chain employs TRBV4-1 and TRBJ2-5, with D possibly matching TRBD1 (6 bases). Germline V gives CDR1 MGHRA, CDR2 YSYEKL. Trimming left V 0 bases short and J 6 bases short, with 14 bases between. The CDR3 extends over 15 amino acids. DNA of the CDR3: TGCGCCAGCAGCCAAGACGCAGGGGTGTACCAGACCCAGTACTTC. Protein product: CASSQDAGVYQTQYF.

V and J are TRBV10-3 and TRBJ1-6; TRBD1 might be the D (5 bases). Trimming pared 6 bases from V and 9 bases from J, leaving 15 bases between. From germline, CDR1 is ENHRY and CDR2 SYGVKD. This CDR3 comprises 14 residues. The CDR3 here is CAIRNEGLASPLHF. The CDR3 region has the DNA TGTGCCATCAGAAACGAGGGACTGGCTTCACCCCTCCACTTT.

The chain employs TRBV6-5 and TRBJ2-7, with D possibly matching TRBD1 (5 bases). Germline values: CDR1 MNHEY, CDR2 SVGAGI. There are 14 residues in the CDR3. V was trimmed by 0 bases and J by 3 bases, leaving 9 bases between them. The CDR3 region has the DNA TGTGCCAGCAGTTACTCCGCAGGGAACTACGAGCAGTACTTC. Protein product: CASSYSAGNYEQYF.

This rearrangement joins TRBV19 to TRBJ1-5; D remains ambiguous. CDR1 and CDR2 (germline): LNHDA, SQIVND (reference sequence). Trimming cost V 5 bases and J 2 bases, with 13 bases left between them. CDR3 length: 15 residues. CDR3 in amino acids: CASSSGIRGNQPQHF. Here the CDR3 DNA reads TGTGCCAGTAGTTCCGGGATCCGGGGCAATCAGCCCCAGCATTTT.

The rearrangement links TRBV11-1 to TRBJ1-2; 7 bases fit TRBD1. The germline gives CDR1 SGHAT, CDR2 FQDESV (reference sequence). The CDR3 is 15 amino acids. V shed 4 bases, J shed 6 bases, and the junction held 11 bases outside the gene matches. The CDR3 sequence: CASSYRTGPGNGYTF. DNA of the CDR3: TGTGCCAGCAGCTACCGGACAGGCCCGGGGAATGGCTACACCTTC.

The chain links TRBV7-2 to TRBJ2-3; either TRBD1 or TRBD2 may supply D (6 bases each). The CDR3 runs to 14 residues. The germline V gene has CDR1 SGHTA and CDR2 FQGNSA. Trimming took off 7 bases at V and 2 bases at J, with 13 bases between the two ends. The CDR3 region is CASKKGGLTDTQYF. The CDR3 DNA is TGTGCCAGCAAAAAGGGGGGCCTCACAGATACGCAGTATTTT.

V is TRBV6-5 and J is TRBJ2-3; TRBD1 is a possible D gene (5 bases). V was clipped by 4 bases and J by 4 bases, with 21 bases between them. CDR1 is MNHEY, CDR2 SVGAGI, per germline. This CDR3 contains 17 residues. Here the CDR3 DNA reads TGTGCCAGCAGTTTGGGGAAGGGTACAGGATTATCAGATACGCAGTATTTT. Translation gives CASSLGKGTGLSDTQYF.